A selection of T cell receptor beta chains follows, all from one sample in a study of human T cells and chemical hapten exposure. TCRdb itself ran the RACE reads through MiXCR, one entry per CDR3 protein. The data show roughly 100,000 distinct CDR3 sequences, 9.5% to 14% seen once. The specimen comprised whole blood, sampled in connection with sensitization to the hapten diphenylcyclopropenone (DPC). Source of these receptors: a woman aged 60-75 years with alopecia areata. Some clones in this sample may be carry-over from other donors' samples. Each CDR3 is given with its conserved first and last residue. D genes are given only for firm matches. Not every row has a clone size; where given, it reads once, few, many or a size class.

16	TRBV7-9	many	NA	TRBJ2-1	TGTGCCAGCAGCTTCACTTCTCCCGGTTCCTACAATGAGCAGTTCTTC	CASSFTSPGSYNEQFF
16	TRBV12-3/TRBV12-4	few	TRBD1	TRBJ1-2	TGTGCCAGCAGTACTTCACTAGCCGGGGACAGGGTTGGCTACACCTTC	CASSTSLAGDRVGYTF
15	TRBV12-3/TRBV12-4	many	TRBD1	TRBJ1-2	TGTGCCAGCAGACCCCTCGGACAGGTGGACTATGGCTACACCTTC	CASRPLGQVDYGYTF
14	TRBV30	many	NA	TRBJ1-4	TGTGCCTGGACCCGGAAAACAACTAATGAAAAACTGTTTTTT	CAWTRKTTNEKLFF
16	TRBV19	few	TRBD1	TRBJ1-6	TGTGCCAGTAGTACTCGCGGGACAGCTTATAATTCACCCCTCCACTTT	CASSTRGTAYNSPLHF
15	TRBV14	many	NA	TRBJ1-1	TGTGCCAGCAGTGAGGTACGGACGTTGAACACTGAAGCTTTCTTT	CASSEVRTLNTEAFF
15	TRBV5-4	many	NA	TRBJ1-2	TGTGCCAGCAGCAAAAGCACTACAGAGAGCTATGGCTACACCTTC	CASSKSTTESYGYTF
15	TRBV15	once	TRBD1	TRBJ2-2	TGTGCCACCAGCCGGGACAGGGGGTACACCGGGGAGCTGTTTTTT	CATSRDRGYTGELFF
14	TRBV5-1	many	NA	TRBJ2-7	TGCGCCAGCAGCCCCCGGGTATCGGGTGGCGAGCAGTACTTC	CASSPRVSGGEQYF
18	TRBV11-2	many	TRBD2	TRBJ2-3	TGTGCCAGCAGCTTAGACCCGCGGATAGCGGGGAACACAGATACGCAGTATTTT	CASSLDPRIAGNTDTQYF
13	TRBV7-9	few	NA	TRBJ1-1	TGTGCCAGCAGCTCTGGAGGGAACACTGAAGCTTTCTTT	CASSSGGNTEAFF
16	TRBV4-2	many	NA	TRBJ2-3	TGTGCCAGCAGCCCTAGGCCCGGGGCCCGGGGAGATACGCAGTATTTT	CASSPRPGARGDTQYF
14	TRBV6-6	many	NA	TRBJ1-1	TGTGCCAGCAGTCCCACACTGGGGAGCACTGAAGCTTTCTTT	CASSPTLGSTEAFF
12	TRBV30	many	NA	TRBJ2-7	TGTGCCTGGAGTGGTCCAGGGAACGAGCAGTACTTC	CAWSGPGNEQYF
16	TRBV12-3/TRBV12-4	NA	NA	TRBJ2-3	TGTGCCAGCAGTTTTTCCCTCCTTTTTGGTGCAGATACGCAGTATTTT	CASSFSLLFGADTQYF